These 18 T cell receptor beta chains share one sample of origin, sequenced in a study of blood T cell repertoires in COVID-19. Only in-frame clones appear in the TCRdb table, and some are missing; sequencing was by immunoSEQ multiplex PCR. Of roughly 150,000 clones in the sample, 80% are singletons; the top ten hold less than 6%. The specimen was PBMCs or T cells enriched from blood (not recorded which). These receptor sequences come from a man aged 40-49 years who had recovered from COVID-19.

CDR3 nucleotides: TGTGCCAGCACAGGGCTCCCTTACACTGAAGCTTTCTTT. Residues: CASTGLPYTEAFF. V is TRBV6-5 and J is TRBJ1-1; D may be TRBD1 (5 bases). The CDR3 has 13 residues. V shed 7 bases and J shed 3 bases, with 12 bases lying between them. The germline V gene has CDR1 MNHEY and CDR2 SVGAGI.

This clone was recorded once. The chain is built from TRBV19 and TRBJ2-1; the match to TRBD2 covers 7 bases. The CDR3 runs to 16 residues. V shed 5 bases, J shed 3 bases, and the junction held 10 bases outside the gene matches. Looked up from germline, CDR1 is LNHDA and CDR2 is SQIVND (reference sequence). The CDR3 reads CASSGRLAAGYNEQFF. CDR3 DNA sequence: TGTGCCAGTAGTGGGCGGCTAGCGGCGGGCTACAATGAGCAGTTCTTC.

This chain joins TRBV21-1 and TRBJ2-7; TRBD2 is taken as the D call from the table, unchecked against the DNA. TRBV21-1 is reported as a pseudogene. The CDR3 contains 14 residues. The CDR3 region is CASSICRVPPKQYV. The DNA for the CDR3 is TGTGCCAGCAGTATATGCCGGGTCCCACCCAAGCAGTACGTC.

This chain links TRBV19 with TRBJ2-6, with 9 bases fitting TRBD1. The ends lost 11 bases at V and 2 bases at J; junction bases unmatched: 7. The CDR3 sequence is 15 residues long. Germline assignment: CDR1 LNHDA and CDR2 SQIVND (reference sequence). This CDR3 is CAANTGGAGANVLTF. The CDR3 DNA sequence: TGTGCCGCAAATACAGGGGGCGCTGGGGCCAACGTCCTGACTTTC.

This clone was counted once. CDR3 amino acids: CAWSTVDSYGYTF. DNA of the CDR3: TGTGCCTGGAGTACCGTGGACAGCTATGGCTACACCTTC. The rearrangement uses TRBV30 and TRBJ1-2; possible D gene TRBD1, 6 bases. CDR3 length: 13 residues. V was shortened by 2 bases and J by 4 bases, with 11 bases between the two germline ends. Per the germline V gene, CDR1 is GTSNPN and CDR2 is SVGIG (reference sequence).

DNA for the CDR3: TGTGCCAGCATCCTTGGACAGGGAGATGGCTACACCTTC. It is translated as CASILGQGDGYTF. The chain has TRBV6-5 and TRBJ1-2; TRBD1 agrees at 8 bases. Germline V gives CDR1 MNHEY, CDR2 SVGAGI. Unmatched junction bases numbered 7, after V lost 7 bases and J lost 6 bases. This CDR3 has 13 amino acids.

This sequence joins TRBV30 and TRBJ1-3, with 7 bases identical to TRBD1. The CDR3 sequence is 17 residues long. The germline CDR1 and CDR2 sequences are GTSNPN and SVGIG (reference sequence). Trimming at V came to 3 bases and at J to 4 bases, leaving 15 bases not matched to a gene. DNA of the CDR3: TGTGCCTGGAGGGGGGCGACAGGGAAGGCTGGGGGAAACACCATATATTTT. It codes for CAWRGATGKAGGNTIYF.

The rearrangement uses TRBV10-2 and TRBJ2-7; 12 nucleotides match TRBD2. The junction had 5 bases not matched to a gene; V was cut back by 11 bases and J by 3 bases. This CDR3 has 13 residues. The germline V gene has CDR1 WSHSY and CDR2 SAAADI. CDR3 region: CASRTSGNYEQYV. DNA for the CDR3: TGCGCCTCCCGGACTAGCGGGAACTACGAGCAGTACGTC.

The gene calls are TRBV30 and TRBJ2-7, with 11 bases aligning to TRBD2. CDR1 and CDR2 from the germline V gene are GTSNPN and SVGIG (reference sequence). The V and J ends lost 2 bases and 2 bases, in that order; junction bases with no gene match: 2. The CDR3 length is 14 residues. The CDR3: CAWSHSGGAYEQYF. The DNA for the CDR3 is TGTGCCTGGAGTCATAGCGGGGGGGCCTACGAGCAGTACTTC.

V is TRBV6-5 and J is TRBJ2-1, with 7 bases lining up with TRBD1. Germline V gene data show CDR1 as MNHEY and CDR2 as SVGAGI. CDR3 length: 14 amino acids. The V segment lost 5 bases and the J segment 3 bases; nucleotides outside the gene matches: 4. CDR3 sequence (DNA): TGTGCCAGCAGTCCCGGGACAGACTACAATGAGCAGTTCTTC. It translates to CASSPGTDYNEQFF.

This rearrangement joins TRBV19 to TRBJ1-5; D may be TRBD1 (6 bases). The V end lost 6 bases, the J end lost 0 bases, and 12 bases lay between the germline ends. This CDR3 region has 15 residues. Per germline, CDR1 LNHDA and CDR2 SQIVND (reference sequence). CDR3 in DNA: TGTGCCAGTAGCCTACAGGGACCTAGCAATCAGCCCCAGCATTTT. Its translation: CASSLQGPSNQPQHF. Full variable domain (remainder filled in from reference TRBV19 and TRBJ1-5): DGGITQSPKYLFRKEGQNVTLSCEQNLNHDAMYWYRQDPGQGLRLIYYSQIVNDFQKGDIAEGYSVSREKKESFPLTVTSAQKNPTAFYLCASSLQGPSNQPQHFGDGTRLSIL.

This chain joins TRBV10-3 and TRBJ2-3; tentative D call: TRBD1 (6 bases). The V gene's germline CDR1 is ENHRY and CDR2 SYGVKD. Trimming left V 10 bases short and J 4 bases short, with 18 bases between. The CDR3 runs to 14 residues. The CDR3: CATRLQGSPDTQYF. The CDR3 DNA is TGTGCCACCCGGCTTCAGGGGAGTCCAGATACGCAGTATTTT.

V usage is TRBV27 and J usage is TRBJ2-5; no clear D. The CDR3 totals 17 residues. Trimming took 6 bases from V and 5 from J, leaving 25 bases between them. Germline V gene sequence: CDR1 MNHEY, CDR2 SMNVEV (reference sequence). CDR3: CASRFAARGLGQETQYF. The CDR3 DNA reads as TGTGCCAGCAGATTCGCAGCCAGAGGCCTCGGCCAGGAGACCCAGTACTTC.

V gene TRBV9 combines with J gene TRBJ2-3, with 10 bases lining up with TRBD2. The CDR3 runs to 15 residues. Germline CDR1 SGDLS, CDR2 YYNGEE. V lost 0 bases and J lost 6; bases outside the gene matches: 4. The CDR3 spells CASSVEAGGLDTQYF. Here the CDR3 DNA reads TGTGCCAGCAGCGTAGAAGCGGGGGGGCTGGATACGCAGTATTTT.

The chain combines TRBV9 with TRBJ2-1; no firm D call. Germline V CDR1 and CDR2: SGDLS, YYNGEE. This CDR3 is built from 14 residues. The germline V and J ends were trimmed by 0 bases and 5 bases, with 9 bases remaining between them. The CDR3, as DNA: TGTGCCAGCAGCGTAGGTCAGGAAAACAATGAGCAGTTCTTC. Protein: CASSVGQENNEQFF.

The chain employs TRBV5-4 and TRBJ2-2, with D perhaps matching TRBD2 (5 bases). Germline assignment: CDR1 SGHNT and CDR2 YYREEE (reference sequence). V lost 1 base to trimming and J lost 3 bases, with 10 bases between them. CDR3 size: 15 residues. The CDR3 reads CASSLLTSDTGELFF. The CDR3 DNA follows: TGTGCCAGCAGCTTGTTAACTAGTGACACCGGGGAGCTGTTTTTT.

This sequence joins TRBV12-3 or TRBV12-4 and TRBJ1-5, with TRBD1 matching 8 bases. The CDR3 loop spans 13 amino acids. The J segment lost 7 bases and the V segment lost 8 bases, leaving 7 bases of the junction unmatched. CDR3 DNA: TGTGCCAGCGGAGCAGGGGGCTGGCAGCCCCAGCATTTT. Its translation is CASGAGGWQPQHF.

The V gene is TRBV5-4, the J gene TRBJ2-3; the match to TRBD1 covers 9 bases. CDR3 length equals 16 residues. J lost 2 bases, V lost 1 base, and 5 bases had no gene match. CDR1 and CDR2 (germline): SGHNT, YYREEE (reference sequence). Here the CDR3 reads CASSLWRTGDTDTQYF. Here the CDR3 DNA reads TGTGCCAGCAGCTTGTGGAGGACAGGGGACACAGATACGCAGTATTTT.